What follows describes a single TCR beta chain. Its cognate antigen is unknown. Sequencing of cultured CD4+ T cell DNA used the Oncomine TCR Beta short-read assay. Via MiXCR, TCRdb re-called the PCR reads, giving one row per CDR3 protein. The table records over 12,000 distinct CDR3 sequences, approximately 61% of them present only once. Treatment noted: approximately 9-day PBMC culture with coronavirus spike peptide pools or control peptides (ViraFEST assay). The data originate from a study of vaccination and CD4 T cells after COVID-19. Study overall: Every participant had a vaccine, which was either BNT162b2 or mRNA-1273, given in two doses.

CDR1 and CDR2 from the germline V gene are MNHEY and SVGAGI. The V end was cut by 2 bases, the J end by 2 bases, with 13 bases between. CDR3 length equals 15 residues. Sample: CD4+ T cells from blood, cultured in vitro. The TCR comes from a human donor who had recovered from COVID-19. The V and J genes are TRBV6-5 and TRBJ2-7; no clear D. CDR3 nucleotides: TGTGCCAGCAGTTACGTAGAGAGGCTAACCTACGAGCAGTACTTC. Encoded protein: CASSYVERLTYEQYF.